Presented here are 14 T cell receptor beta chains from one specimen sequenced in a study of blood T cell repertoires in COVID-19. Assay used: immunoSEQ multiplex PCR; TCRdb lists only in-frame clones, some missing. The sample has about 200,000 clones; 80% to 90% are singletons. The sample taken for sequencing was peripheral blood. The source is a human donor in a cohort sampled during active COVID-19.

The genes are TRBV4-2 and TRBJ2-3; 8 nucleotides line up with TRBD2. V was pared by 7 bases and J by 4 bases, with 10 bases of the junction left unmatched. There are 15 residues in the CDR3. Germline assignment: CDR1 LGHNA and CDR2 YNFKEQ. The CDR3 nucleotides are TGTGCCAGCAACACGGAAGCGGGAGTATCAGATACGCAGTATTTT. Amino acids: CASNTEAGVSDTQYF.

The chain uses TRBV21-1 and TRBJ2-7; TRBD1 is the table's D call and was not checked against the DNA. TRBV21-1 constitutes a pseudogene. CDR3 length: 16 residues. CDR3 protein: CASSKRGTGILGEQYF. CDR3 coding DNA: TGTGCCAGCAGCAAACGTGGGACAGGGATATTGGGCGAGCAGTACTTC.

CDR3 region: CASTVSSGGRTDTQYF. Here the CDR3 DNA reads TGCGCCAGCACCGTGAGTAGCGGGGGACGCACAGATACGCAGTATTTT. V and J are TRBV5-1 and TRBJ2-3, with 9 bases matching TRBD2. The V gene end was trimmed by 6 bases and the J gene end by 1 base; junction bases not matched to a gene: 9. CDR1 and CDR2 (germline): SGHRS, YFSETQ. The CDR3 covers 16 residues.

The V call is TRBV7-2, the J call TRBJ2-7; 11 nucleotides align to TRBD2. The CDR3 sequence is 15 residues long. CDR1 and CDR2 from the germline V gene are SGHTA and FQGNSA. The J segment lost 5 bases and the V segment lost 2 bases, leaving 5 bases of the junction unmatched. CDR3 sequence (DNA): TGTGCCAGCAGCTTACTTGGGACTAGCGGCAACGAGCAGTACTTC. Protein: CASSLLGTSGNEQYF.

This sequence joins TRBV29-1 and TRBJ1-1, with D unclear. Germline CDR1 is SQVTM and CDR2 is ANQGSEA. V was clipped by 3 bases and J by 7 bases, with 9 bases between them. The CDR3 consists of 11 residues. CDR3 sequence reads: CSVEGDDEAFF. CDR3 coding DNA: TGCAGCGTTGAGGGCGATGATGAAGCTTTCTTT.

This chain links TRBV29-1 with TRBJ2-7, with 8 bases that match TRBD1. There are 15 residues in the CDR3. Germline loops: CDR1 SQVTM, CDR2 ANQGSEA. The CDR3 DNA reads TGCAACGGGGTCCATACCGGGACAGGAGCCTACGAGCAGTACTTC. Translation: CNGVHTGTGAYEQYF.

This chain joins TRBV6-1 and TRBJ1-5; TRBD1 matches at 7 bases. Germline V lookup: CDR1 MNHNS, CDR2 SASEGT. Losses at the gene ends were 3 bases for V and 4 bases for J; bases not matched to a gene: 12. The CDR3 length is 17 residues. The CDR3: CASSDLQGGFRNQPQHF. The CDR3 DNA reads TGTGCCAGCAGTGACTTGCAGGGGGGATTTCGGAATCAGCCCCAGCATTTT.

To note about this clone: The sample has other DNA sequences that encode this CDR3 too. The chain joins TRBV12-5 to TRBJ2-7; 7 nucleotides match TRBD1. The CDR3 loop spans 14 amino acids. Losses at the gene ends were 5 bases for V and 5 bases for J; bases not matched to a gene: 9. Germline CDR1 and CDR2: LGHNT and FRNRAP. CDR3 protein: CASGPRQGGHEQYF. The DNA of the CDR3 is TGTGCTAGTGGTCCAAGACAGGGCGGCCACGAGCAGTACTTC.

The chain is built from TRBV7-9 and TRBJ2-7; TRBD1 agrees at 8 bases. CDR3 length equals 13 residues. Per the germline V gene, CDR1 is SEHNR and CDR2 is FQNEAQ (reference sequence). The V and J ends lost 5 bases and 6 bases, in that order; junction bases with no gene match: 6. CDR3 in DNA: TGTGCCAGCAGCGGGACAGGATCCGGCGAGCAGTACTTC. This sequence encodes CASSGTGSGEQYF. The variable domain in full, completed from reference TRBV7-9 and TRBJ2-7, reads DTGVSQNPRHKITKRGQNVTFRCDPISEHNRLYWYRQTLGQGPEFLTYFQNEAQLEKSRLLSDRFSAERPKGSFSTLEIQRTEQGDSAMYLCASSGTGSGEQYFGPGTRLTVT.

The chain has TRBV21-1 and TRBJ2-7; the table's D call of TRBD2 was not tested on the DNA. TRBV21-1 is tagged as a pseudogene. The CDR3 contains 15 residues. DNA of the CDR3: TGTGCCAGCAGGGGAAGAGGGAAGTCCACCTACGAGCAGTACTTC. Amino acid sequence: CASRGRGKSTYEQYF.

The chain couples TRBV5-1 to TRBJ1-1, with D possibly matching TRBD1 (5 bases). The CDR3 length is 13 residues. Germline V gives CDR1 SGHRS, CDR2 YFSETQ. With 2 bases removed from V and 7 bases from J, the gap between germline ends came to 12 bases. DNA of the CDR3: TGCGCCAGCAGCTTACAAGCTCAGGGTGAAGCTTTCTTT. It translates to CASSLQAQGEAFF.

This clone was detected only a few times. This chain links TRBV19 with TRBJ1-6; 10 nucleotides agree with TRBD1. This CDR3 spans 15 amino acids. CDR1 and CDR2 from the germline V gene are LNHDA and SQIVND (reference sequence). Trimming removed 4 bases from V and 9 bases from J; junction bases left unmatched: 6. CDR3 sequence reads: CASSTTGGTVSPLHF. The CDR3 DNA follows: TGTGCCAGTAGTACGACAGGGGGCACGGTTTCACCCCTCCACTTT.

This clone was found once. The chain couples TRBV13 to TRBJ1-4; D remains unclear. The CDR3 spans 13 residues. V was trimmed by 4 bases and J by 7 bases, leaving 10 bases between them. Germline CDR1 PRHDT, CDR2 FYEKMQ (reference sequence). In nucleotides, the CDR3 is TGTGCCAGCAGCTCGCCGCGGGGTGAAAAACTGTTTTTT. Translated: CASSSPRGEKLFF.

This clone was counted a few times. V usage is TRBV27 and J usage is TRBJ1-5; D uncertain. V gave up 0 bases and J gave up 7 bases, with 10 bases separating them. The CDR3 loop spans 14 amino acids. Germline V lookup: CDR1 MNHEY, CDR2 SMNVEV (reference sequence). CDR3 sequence (DNA): TGTGCCAGCAGTTTATCGAGAGGGAAACAGCCCCAGCATTTT. This codes for CASSLSRGKQPQHF.